The 2 T cell receptor beta chains in this list originate from one sample, sequenced in a study of blood T cells in healthy people across ages (dated by TCRdb to between 2015 and 2016). The library relied on 5' RACE. The listed sequencing device is Illumina HiSeq 2500. The second PCR ran for roughly 7 to 11 cycles and used a J-beta primer mix along with a sample-barcoded 5' primer. TCRdb applied fastp at Q25 and MiXCR to the public reads, then kept only in-frame beta chains. Each entry is one CDR3 protein sequence, shown with its most common DNA and genes. Recorded for this sample are hundreds of thousands of distinct CDR3 sequences; 20% to 30% of them occurred a single time. The top ten constitute roughly a tenth of the sample. The same specimen was also included in a second study, on T cells of mothers and their children.

Material for sequencing was blood. The receptors derive from a boy between 10 and 17 years old in good health.

As to this clonotype: A junction boundary mismatches the germline segment, possibly from a read error. The chain has TRBV7-2 and TRBJ2-7; the D gene is possibly TRBD1 (6 bases). The CDR3 length is 13 residues. Germline values: CDR1 SGHTA, CDR2 FQGNSA. The CDR3 loop is CASSSRTAYEQHF. The CDR3, as DNA: TGTGCCAGCAGCTCCCGGACAGCCTACGAGCAGCACTTC. Drawing the rest from reference TRBV7-2 and TRBJ2-7, the complete variable domain is GAGVSQSPSNKVTEKGKDVELRCDPISGHTALYWYRQSLGQGLEFLIYFQGNSAPDKSGLPSDRFSAERTGGSVSTLTIQRTQQEDSAVYLCASSSRTAYEQHFGPGTRLTVT.

The chain combines TRBV5-8 with TRBJ2-1, with a tentative D call TRBD1 (6 bases). Germline lookup yields CDR1 SGHTS and CDR2 YDEGEE. The germline V and J ends were trimmed by 4 bases and 10 bases, with 21 bases remaining between them. This CDR3 region has 15 residues. CDR3 region: CASSPPGTPGAEQFF. The CDR3 DNA reads as TGTGCCAGCAGCCCACCCGGGACACCCGGAGCAGAGCAGTTCTTC.